The 30 T cell receptor beta chains below were found in one sample sequenced in a study of cytomegalovirus exposure and HLA in healthy donors. Clones were read by immunoSEQ multiplex PCR, and TCRdb kept only the in-frame ones, dropping some. This repertoire shows 100,000 to 150,000 clones, around nine tenths found once; its top ten account for approximately 2%. The sample consisted of PBMCs. These receptors were taken from a woman between 18 and 29 years old in good health and CMV-seronegative.

The chain recombines TRBV4-1 with TRBJ2-2; D call uncertain. The ends were cut back, 3 bases at V and 9 bases at J, with 8 bases in the middle. The germline CDR1 and CDR2 sequences are MGHRA and YSYEKL. The CDR3 runs 12 residues. The CDR3 loop is CASSQSRRELFF. The CDR3 DNA reads TGCGCCAGCAGCCAGAGCCGCCGGGAGCTGTTTTTT.

This chain uses TRBV11-2 with TRBJ2-7, with D tentatively TRBD2 (6 bases). With 1 base removed from V and 2 bases from J, the gap between germline ends came to 9 bases. The CDR3 spans 14 residues. From germline, CDR1 is SGHAT and CDR2 FQNNGV. The CDR3 region is CASSLGVAAYEQYF. The CDR3 DNA is TGTGCCAGCAGCTTAGGAGTAGCGGCCTACGAGCAGTACTTC.

Of note for this clone: At one of its ends the junction is not consistent with the germline gene, which may arise from a read error. J is TRBJ2-5 and V is TRBV10-3; 13 bases are a match to TRBD2. The CDR3 is 15 amino acids. Germline V gene data show CDR1 as ENHRY and CDR2 as SYGVKD. CDR3 sequence reads: CASSELAGGPETQYF. CDR3 coding DNA: TGTGCCAGCAGTGAACTAGCGGGAGGGCCGGAGACCCAGTACTTC.

The rearrangement links TRBV30 to TRBJ1-1, with D possibly TRBD1 on 6 matching bases. Germline lookup yields CDR1 GTSNPN and CDR2 SVGIG (reference sequence). This CDR3 comprises 14 residues. Trimming took off 1 base at V and 5 bases at J, with 14 bases between the two ends. CDR3 in amino acids: CAWSGQGLKTEAFF. CDR3 nucleotide sequence: TGTGCCTGGAGTGGGCAGGGGCTAAAAACTGAAGCTTTCTTT.

This clone was counted a single time. The V call is TRBV2, the J call TRBJ1-1; a weak D match, TRBD1 (5 bases). The CDR3 loop spans 15 amino acids. The germline V and J ends were trimmed by 1 base and 1 base, with 10 bases remaining between them. Germline CDR1 and CDR2: SNHLY and FYNNEI. CDR3 protein: CASSEVGGWNTEAFF. The CDR3 coding sequence is TGTGCCAGCAGTGAAGTCGGGGGGTGGAACACTGAAGCTTTCTTT.

The V gene is TRBV28, the J gene TRBJ1-1, with D possibly TRBD1 on 6 matching bases. V was shortened by 4 bases and J by 4 bases, with 10 bases between the two germline ends. Germline loops: CDR1 MDHEN, CDR2 SYDVKM. The CDR3 contains 13 residues. CDR3 sequence: CASSSAQGTEAFF. DNA of the CDR3: TGTGCCAGCAGTTCAGCACAGGGCACTGAAGCTTTCTTT.

The rearrangement joins TRBV11-2 to TRBJ1-4; 9 bases fit TRBD1. The V gene's germline CDR1 is SGHAT and CDR2 FQNNGV. The CDR3 is 17 amino acids. Unmatched junction bases numbered 10, after V lost 3 bases and J lost 5 bases. CDR3 region: CASSFNPSGTGNEKLFF. The CDR3 DNA is TGTGCCAGCAGCTTTAACCCTTCCGGGACAGGGAATGAAAAACTGTTTTTT.

The genes are TRBV10-3 and TRBJ2-7, with D possibly matching TRBD2 (5 bases). Deletions cut 10 bases from V and 2 bases from J, with 15 bases between. Germline CDR1 ENHRY, CDR2 SYGVKD. CDR3 length: 13 residues. Written as DNA, the CDR3 is TGTGCCACACGGGGAAGCGAGCCCTACGAGCAGTACTTC. This encodes CATRGSEPYEQYF.

The chain links TRBV7-6 to TRBJ2-2; no firm D call. Germline CDR1 SGHVS, CDR2 FNYEAQ. The CDR3 extends over 15 amino acids. V lost 10 bases and J lost 2, with 17 bases in between. The CDR3 reads CATPSPEQNTGELFF. The DNA for the CDR3 is TGTGCCACGCCTAGTCCGGAGCAAAACACCGGGGAGCTGTTTTTT.

This clone has more than one count but fewer than ten. This chain connects TRBV6-4 to TRBJ2-3; possible D gene TRBD2, 6 bases. Trimming stripped 6 bases from V and 1 base from J, with 8 bases between. This CDR3 comprises 13 residues. Germline CDR1 reads MRHNA; CDR2 reads SNTAGT. CDR3 coding DNA: TGTGCCAGCAGCTCTAGCGGCACAGATACGCAGTATTTT. This sequence encodes CASSSSGTDTQYF.

The chain carries TRBV19 and TRBJ1-1, with D maybe TRBD1 (5 bases). Looked up from germline, CDR1 is LNHDA and CDR2 is SQIVND (reference sequence). Trimming took off 8 bases at V and 1 base at J, with 8 bases between the two ends. The CDR3 spans 12 residues. The CDR3 reads CASLTGNTEAFF. The CDR3, as DNA: TGTGCCAGTCTCACAGGGAACACTGAAGCTTTCTTT.

The chain employs TRBV11-3 and TRBJ2-7; the D is unclear. CDR1 and CDR2 from the germline V gene are SGHNT and YENEEA. This CDR3 spans 12 amino acids. V was shortened by 1 base and J by 6 bases, with 7 bases between the two germline ends. This chain's CDR3 is CASSLGSREQYF. CDR3 DNA: TGTGCCAGCAGCTTAGGTTCCCGCGAGCAGTACTTC.

The rearrangement joins TRBV5-1 to TRBJ2-1; 12 bases line up with TRBD2. V lost 1 base and J lost 0; bases outside the gene matches: 8. This CDR3 spans 19 amino acids. Germline V gene lookup returns CDR1 SGHRS and CDR2 YFSETQ. As DNA, the CDR3 is TGCGCCAGCAGCTTGCTGGTGACTAGCGGGAGTAGCTCCTACAATGAGCAGTTCTTC. The encoded protein is CASSLLVTSGSSSYNEQFF.

The chain joins TRBV7-6 to TRBJ1-1, with D possibly matching TRBD1 (5 bases). V was pared by 5 bases and J by 1 base, with 17 bases between. This CDR3 comprises 16 residues. The germline V gene encodes CDR1 SGHVS and CDR2 FNYEAQ. The CDR3 DNA reads as TGTGCCAGCAGCATCAGACAGCTGGAGGGGAACACTGAAGCTTTCTTT. This translates into CASSIRQLEGNTEAFF.

V gene TRBV9 combines with J gene TRBJ2-2; 8 bases agree with TRBD2. From germline, CDR1 is SGDLS and CDR2 YYNGEE. The CDR3 covers 15 residues. Losses at the gene ends were 3 bases for V and 6 bases for J; bases not matched to a gene: 7. CDR3 coding DNA: TGTGCCAGCAGCGCAAGGTCAGCGGGAGCCGGGGAGCTGTTTTTT. Translated, it gives CASSARSAGAGELFF.

The count of this clone is one. J is TRBJ2-2 and V is TRBV2; possibly TRBD2 for D (7 bases). In germline, CDR1 is SNHLY, CDR2 FYNNEI. The CDR3 covers 14 residues. V was cut by 6 bases and J by 7 bases, with 15 bases left in between. The CDR3 DNA follows: TGTGCCAGCAGATCAGGGGAGGGAAACGGGGAGCTGTTTTTT. Translating it yields CASRSGEGNGELFF.

The genes are TRBV28 and TRBJ2-7; 7 bases are a match to TRBD2. J lost 2 bases, V lost 10 bases, and 14 bases had no gene match. Germline lookup yields CDR1 MDHEN and CDR2 SYDVKM. The CDR3 covers 15 residues. The CDR3 here is CATYSRGGDAYEQYF. The CDR3 DNA is TGTGCCACCTACTCGCGGGGAGGGGACGCCTACGAGCAGTACTTC.

The rearrangement uses TRBV5-1 and TRBJ2-1; 8 bases map to TRBD2. V was pared by 0 bases and J by 5 bases, with 4 bases of the junction left unmatched. CDR3 length: 15 amino acids. The germline gives CDR1 SGHRS, CDR2 YFSETQ. CDR3 amino acids: CASSLAQRENNEQFF. The CDR3 DNA reads as TGCGCCAGCAGCTTGGCCCAGCGGGAGAACAATGAGCAGTTCTTC.

V usage is TRBV6-1 and J usage is TRBJ2-7; 7 bases fit TRBD1. Germline lookup yields CDR1 MNHNS and CDR2 SASEGT. The CDR3 runs 14 residues. V shed 8 bases and J 0 bases; nucleotides not matched to a gene: 7. This CDR3 reads CASGIQGSSYEQYF. The CDR3 nucleotides are TGTGCCAGCGGGATACAGGGGAGCTCCTACGAGCAGTACTTC.

The chain uses TRBV7-2 and TRBJ2-1, with 11 bases matching TRBD2. V trimming: 2 bases; J trimming: 10 bases; junction bases outside the gene matches: 4. The germline CDR1 and CDR2 sequences are SGHTA and FQGNSA. This CDR3 region has 14 residues. The CDR3 loop reads CASSLTSGSGEQFF. The CDR3 coding sequence is TGTGCCAGCAGCTTAACTAGCGGGAGTGGGGAGCAGTTCTTC.

This chain links TRBV30 with TRBJ1-1; TRBD1 might be the D (6 bases). Trimming took 4 bases from V and 4 from J, leaving 13 bases between them. CDR1 and CDR2 (germline): GTSNPN, SVGIG (reference sequence). The CDR3 has 13 residues. The DNA of the CDR3 is TGTGCCTGGAAGAGGGGGAGGGCCACTGAAGCTTTCTTT. Amino acids: CAWKRGRATEAFF.

The chain recombines TRBV2 with TRBJ2-3; 8 nucleotides line up with TRBD2. In germline, CDR1 is SNHLY, CDR2 FYNNEI. This CDR3 contains 16 residues. The J segment lost 0 bases and the V segment lost 4 bases, leaving 6 bases of the junction unmatched. CDR3 nucleotide sequence: TGTGCCAGCAGTGGGTTAGCGGGACTAAGCACAGATACGCAGTATTTT. Amino acids: CASSGLAGLSTDTQYF.

In this sample, this clone turned up a few times. J is TRBJ2-7 and V is TRBV2, with 9 bases aligning to TRBD1. The CDR3 sequence is 12 residues long. Trimming at V came to 4 bases and at J to 7 bases, leaving 2 bases not matched to a gene. Germline CDR1 reads SNHLY; CDR2 reads FYNNEI. The CDR3 sequence: CASSGTGVEQYF. Written as DNA, the CDR3 is TGTGCCAGCAGTGGGACAGGGGTAGAGCAGTACTTC. Filled out from reference TRBV2 and TRBJ2-7, the complete variable domain reads EPEVTQTPSHQVTQMGQEVILRCVPISNHLYFYWYRQILGQKVEFLVSFYNNEISEKSEIFDDQFSVERPDGSNFTLKIRSTKLEDSAMYFCASSGTGVEQYFGPGTRLTVT.

This clone was found once. This chain uses TRBV6-1 with TRBJ1-5; D not certain. CDR3 size: 13 residues. Trimming took off 6 bases at V and 5 bases at J, with 11 bases between the two ends. Germline V lookup: CDR1 MNHNS, CDR2 SASEGT. CDR3 sequence: CASRGLGDQPQHF. The CDR3 DNA follows: TGTGCCAGCAGGGGTCTTGGAGATCAGCCCCAGCATTTT.

The chain recombines TRBV30 with TRBJ2-1, with 12 bases lining up with TRBD2. The CDR3 totals 16 residues. The germline gives CDR1 GTSNPN, CDR2 SVGIG (reference sequence). The V and J ends lost 2 bases and 5 bases, in that order; junction bases with no gene match: 7. CDR3 coding DNA: TGTGCCTGGAGTAAAACCGGACTAGCGGGAAACAATGAGCAGTTCTTC. It encodes CAWSKTGLAGNNEQFF. Filled out from reference TRBV30 and TRBJ2-1, the complete variable domain reads SQTIHQWPATLVQPVGSPLSLECTVEGTSNPNLYWYRQAAGRGLQLLFYSVGIGQISSEVPQNLSASRPQDRQFILSSKKLLLSDSGFYLCAWSKTGLAGNNEQFFGPGTRLTVL.

This chain uses TRBV5-1 with TRBJ2-3; 10 bases are shared with TRBD1. The germline CDR1 and CDR2 sequences are SGHRS and YFSETQ. The V and J ends lost 4 bases and 4 bases, in that order; junction bases with no gene match: 6. The CDR3 extends over 15 amino acids. CDR3 DNA: TGCGCCAGCAGCCCCGACAGGGGGCCGGCAGATACGCAGTATTTT. This gives the protein CASSPDRGPADTQYF.

This clone was recorded once. CDR3 nucleotides: TGCGCCAGCAGCCCCGGCGGAGGGCGAGGGACCTACGAGCAGTACTTC. Translating gives CASSPGGGRGTYEQYF. The J gene is TRBJ2-7, the V gene TRBV5-1; tentatively, D is TRBD2 (6 bases). Germline CDR1 and CDR2: SGHRS and YFSETQ. The CDR3 loop spans 16 amino acids. V lost 4 bases to trimming and J lost 2 bases, with 19 bases between them.

The chain employs TRBV7-6 and TRBJ2-1; perhaps TRBD2 as D (6 bases). V was pared by 1 base and J by 6 bases, with 19 bases between. The CDR3 consists of 17 residues. CDR1 SGHVS and CDR2 FNYEAQ come from the germline V gene. CDR3 sequence reads: CASSLVSAGSPPNEQFF. CDR3 in DNA: TGTGCCAGCAGCTTAGTTTCAGCGGGTTCCCCCCCCAATGAGCAGTTCTTC. Full variable domain (outside the CDR3, taken from reference TRBV7-6 and TRBJ2-1): GAGVSQSPRYKVTKRGQDVALRCDPISGHVSLYWYRQALGQGPEFLTYFNYEAQQDKSGLPNDRFSAERPEGSISTLTIQRTEQRDSAMYRCASSLVSAGSPPNEQFFGPGTRLTVL.

V gene TRBV28 combines with J gene TRBJ2-7, with 12 bases that match TRBD2. V was clipped by 3 bases and J by 2 bases; unmatched bases: 17. This CDR3 spans 20 amino acids. Germline V gene lookup returns CDR1 MDHEN and CDR2 SYDVKM. The CDR3 loop reads CASSFPRDMTSGSGTYEQYF. As DNA, the CDR3 is TGTGCCAGCAGTTTTCCCCGCGATATGACTAGCGGGAGTGGGACCTACGAGCAGTACTTC.

V and J are TRBV7-4 and TRBJ2-1; 11 bases line up with TRBD2. With 4 bases clipped from V and 5 bases from J, the junction kept 7 bases outside the gene matches. The CDR3 length is 16 residues. Germline CDR1 reads SGHVT; CDR2 reads SQSDAQ. The DNA of the CDR3 is TGTGCCAGCAGCTGCGGCACTAGCGGGAGAAACAATGAGCAGTTCTTC. This sequence encodes CASSCGTSGRNNEQFF. The entire variable domain, with the rest obtained from reference TRBV7-4 and TRBJ2-1, is as follows: GAGVSQSPRYKVAKRGRDVALRCDSISGHVTLYWYRQTLGQGSEVLTYSQSDAQRDKSGRPSGRFSAERPERSVSTLKIQRTEQGDSAVYLCASSCGTSGRNNEQFFGPGTRLTVL.